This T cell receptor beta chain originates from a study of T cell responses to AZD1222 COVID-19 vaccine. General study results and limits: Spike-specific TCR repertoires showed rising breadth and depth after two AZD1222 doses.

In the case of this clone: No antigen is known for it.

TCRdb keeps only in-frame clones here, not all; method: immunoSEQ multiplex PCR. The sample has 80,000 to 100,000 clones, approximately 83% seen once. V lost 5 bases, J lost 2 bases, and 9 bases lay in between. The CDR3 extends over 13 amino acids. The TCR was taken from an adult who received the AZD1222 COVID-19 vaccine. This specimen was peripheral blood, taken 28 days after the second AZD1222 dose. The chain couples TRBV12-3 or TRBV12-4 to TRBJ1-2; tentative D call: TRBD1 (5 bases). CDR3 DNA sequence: TGTGCCAGCAGTCGGGGGGGAAACTATGGCTACACCTTC. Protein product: CASSRGGNYGYTF.